The 26 T cell receptor beta chains in this list originate from one sample, sequenced in a study of blood T cells in healthy people across ages. A J-beta primer mix and a sample-barcoded 5' primer were used in a second PCR of roughly 7 to 12 cycles. One entry per CDR3 protein results from TCRdb running MiXCR on the 5' RACE reads. Seen here are 650,000 to 1,000,000 distinct CDR3 sequences, 35% to 40% observed once, and the top ten hold approximately 13%. The sample comprised blood. These TCRs come from a man aged 18-30 years in good health.

The genes are TRBV20-1 and TRBJ1-1, with a weak D call TRBD1 (5 bases). The V end lost 5 bases, the J end lost 1 base, and 17 bases lay between the germline ends. CDR1 is DFQATT and CDR2 is SNEGSKA in the germline V gene (reference sequence). The CDR3 extends over 15 amino acids. The DNA of the CDR3 is TGCAGTGCTCCCGGGACCCCTTCACCGAACACTGAAGCTTTCTTT. Amino acids: CSAPGTPSPNTEAFF.

The table lists this clonotype with many counts. The chain combines TRBV20-1 with TRBJ2-7, with TRBD1 matching over 9 bases. Germline V gives CDR1 DFQATT, CDR2 SNEGSKA (reference sequence). This CDR3 comprises 14 residues. The V segment lost 6 bases and the J segment 2 bases; nucleotides outside the gene matches: 8. The chain's CDR3 is CSAATDRGAYEQYF. Here the CDR3 DNA reads TGCAGTGCGGCGACAGACAGGGGGGCCTACGAGCAGTACTTC.

CDR3 in DNA: TGTGCCAGCAGTTCGACTAGCGGGGGCCACAATGAGCAGTTCTTC. Translated: CASSSTSGGHNEQFF. This sequence joins TRBV2 and TRBJ2-1; 12 nucleotides match TRBD2. V shed 5 bases, J shed 5 bases, and the junction held 4 bases outside the gene matches. Per germline, CDR1 SNHLY and CDR2 FYNNEI. This CDR3 is built from 15 residues.

This chain uses TRBV4-2 with TRBJ2-3; TRBD1 or TRBD2 may be the D gene (5 bases each). CDR3 length: 16 amino acids. V dropped 5 bases and J dropped 2 bases, with 17 bases sitting between them. CDR1 and CDR2 from the germline V gene are LGHNA and YNFKEQ. Written as DNA, the CDR3 is TGTGCCAGCAGCTCCGCGGCCGGGGCGTACACAGATACGCAGTATTTT. Protein product: CASSSAAGAYTDTQYF.

The genes are TRBV4-3 and TRBJ1-4; no clear D. Germline lookup yields CDR1 LGHNA and CDR2 YSLEER. This CDR3 has 17 amino acids. V dropped 0 bases and J dropped 7 bases, with 18 bases sitting between them. As DNA, the CDR3 is TGCGCCAGCAGCCAAGAACCAGGTGGAGACCTGGTTGAAAAACTGTTTTTT. Its translation is CASSQEPGGDLVEKLFF.

V gene TRBV3-1 combines with J gene TRBJ2-7; weak D call: TRBD2 (5 bases). This CDR3 spans 13 amino acids. The germline gives CDR1 LGHDT, CDR2 YNNKEL (reference sequence). Trimming took off 2 bases at V and 2 bases at J, with 7 bases between the two ends. CDR3 DNA: TGTGCCAGCAGCCAAACTAGTACCTACGAGCAGTACTTC. This encodes CASSQTSTYEQYF.

A few counts support this clonotype. V and J are TRBV24-1 and TRBJ2-2, with TRBD1 matching 7 bases. V was pared by 7 bases and J by 4 bases, with 5 bases of the junction left unmatched. The CDR3 runs 14 residues. Germline V CDR1 and CDR2: KGHDR, SFDVKD. CDR3: CATRPQGLTGELFF. For the CDR3, the DNA is TGTGCCACCAGGCCACAGGGGCTCACCGGGGAGCTGTTTTTT.

This clonotype occurred a few times. The genes are TRBV5-1 and TRBJ1-5; D is ambiguous. This CDR3 is 14 amino acids long. CDR1 and CDR2 (germline): SGHRS, YFSETQ. Between the trimmed V and J ends, which lost 4 bases and 7 bases, there was a span of 15 bases. Here the CDR3 DNA reads TGCGCCAGCAGCCCCCAGGCTGGGCGACAGCCCCAGCATTTT. Its translation: CASSPQAGRQPQHF.

The chain has TRBV20-1 and TRBJ1-1; unclear D gene. V lost 3 bases to trimming and J lost 4 bases, with 9 bases between them. Per the germline V gene, CDR1 is DFQATT and CDR2 is SNEGSKA (reference sequence). The CDR3 covers 12 residues. The CDR3 DNA reads as TGCAGTGCTAGGCAGCCCAGCACTGAAGCTTTCTTT. Translated: CSARQPSTEAFF.

This clonotype showed up many times. This sequence joins TRBV5-1 and TRBJ2-5; no definite D call. V was trimmed by 0 bases and J by 0 bases, leaving 6 bases between them. The CDR3 has 14 amino acids. CDR1 and CDR2 from the germline V gene are SGHRS and YFSETQ. The CDR3 spells CASSLGTDQETQYF. In nucleotides, the CDR3 is TGCGCCAGCAGCTTGGGTACGGACCAAGAGACCCAGTACTTC. Full variable domain (outside the CDR3, taken from reference TRBV5-1 and TRBJ2-5): KAGVTQTPRYLIKTRGQQVTLSCSPISGHRSVSWYQQTPGQGLQFLFEYFSETQRNKGNFPGRFSGRQFSNSRSEMNVSTLELGDSALYLCASSLGTDQETQYFGPGTRLLVL.

This sequence joins TRBV5-5 and TRBJ2-1; maybe TRBD2 (6 bases). The germline V gene encodes CDR1 SGHKS and CDR2 YYEKEE (reference sequence). V lost 4 bases to trimming and J lost 10 bases, with 24 bases between them. The CDR3 spans 16 residues. The CDR3 sequence is CASSLLGTPFSYEQFF. The CDR3 nucleotides read TGTGCCAGCAGCCTGCTCGGGACTCCTTTTTCCTACGAGCAGTTCTTC.

Concerning this clonotype: A single base separates this from a much larger clone, so it may be a read error. The V call is TRBV15, the J call TRBJ2-3; D is perhaps TRBD1 or TRBD2 (5 bases each). Germline V CDR1 and CDR2: LNHNV, YYDKDF (reference sequence). This CDR3 spans 14 amino acids. In DNA, the CDR3 is TGTACCACCTTACGGGGCATAGGAACAGATACGCAGTATTTT. Residues: CTTLRGIGTDTQYF.

The V and J genes are TRBV11-1 and TRBJ2-5; the match to TRBD1 covers 7 bases. Germline assignment: CDR1 SGHAT and CDR2 FQDESV (reference sequence). J lost 2 bases, V lost 5 bases, and 11 bases had no gene match. The CDR3 totals 16 residues. CDR3 in DNA: TGTGCCAGCAGCCGTAAACAGGGGCTACGACAAGAGACCCAGTACTTC. Amino acid sequence: CASSRKQGLRQETQYF.

This clonotype was seen repeatedly, ten times or more. This chain links TRBV12-3 or TRBV12-4 with TRBJ2-5; unclear D gene. V was cut by 6 bases and J by 2 bases, with 4 bases left in between. This CDR3 spans 11 amino acids. The CDR3 sequence is CASSIQETQYF. CDR3 DNA: TGTGCCAGCAGCATACAAGAGACCCAGTACTTC.

The chain recombines TRBV30 with TRBJ2-7; D ambiguous. CDR1 is GTSNPN and CDR2 is SVGIG in the germline V gene (reference sequence). CDR3 length: 12 amino acids. Trimming shortened V by 0 bases and J by 7 bases, and 10 bases separated the two germline ends. CDR3 residues: CAWSVLGCEQYF. The CDR3 DNA is TGTGCCTGGAGTGTATTGGGGTGTGAGCAGTACTTC.

J is TRBJ2-5 and V is TRBV18; 8 nucleotides line up with TRBD2. V lost 3 bases and J lost 3; bases outside the gene matches: 15. The CDR3 is 18 residues long. Germline CDR1 and CDR2: KGHSH and LQKENI. CDR3 protein: CASSPRTSYEGSEETQYF. The CDR3 DNA sequence: TGTGCCAGCTCACCGAGGACTAGCTATGAGGGTTCGGAAGAGACCCAGTACTTC.

The CDR3 is CASSTRGRDGENQPQHF. The CDR3 DNA sequence: TGCGCCAGCAGCACCCGGGGCAGGGACGGGGAAAATCAGCCCCAGCATTTT. This chain joins TRBV5-1 and TRBJ1-5; TRBD1 is a possible D gene (5 bases). V was trimmed by 4 bases and J by 4 bases, leaving 21 bases between them. The CDR3 contains 17 residues. CDR1 SGHRS and CDR2 YFSETQ come from the germline V gene.

There are a few counts of this clonotype. V gene TRBV12-3 or TRBV12-4 combines with J gene TRBJ1-1; D gene uncertain. The CDR3 has 13 amino acids. V was clipped by 11 bases and J by 1 base, with 14 bases between them. CDR3 nucleotide sequence: TGTGCCGTACGAAAGTTGGGGAACACTGAAGCTTTCTTT. This codes for CAVRKLGNTEAFF.

The rearrangement uses TRBV30 and TRBJ2-5; a possible D gene is TRBD1 (5 bases). V was shortened by 0 bases and J by 11 bases, with 22 bases between the two germline ends. This CDR3 is 15 amino acids long. Germline lookup yields CDR1 GTSNPN and CDR2 SVGIG (reference sequence). The CDR3 DNA reads TGTGCCTGGAGTGTGGGGCATAGCTTCCACAATGAGCAGTACTTC. Residues: CAWSVGHSFHNEQYF.

The chain links TRBV6-2 or TRBV6-3 to TRBJ1-1; no reliable D call. Per germline, CDR1 MNHEY and CDR2 SVGEGT. This CDR3 contains 14 residues. V gave up 2 bases and J gave up 1 base, with 8 bases separating them. CDR3 bases: TGTGCCAGCAGTTACAGGGTTAAGAACACTGAAGCTTTCTTT. As protein: CASSYRVKNTEAFF.

The rearrangement uses TRBV6-1 and TRBJ2-4; D may be TRBD1 (6 bases). V gave up 3 bases and J gave up 0 bases, with 15 bases separating them. Germline CDR1 is MNHNS and CDR2 is SASEGT. The CDR3 sequence is 17 residues long. CDR3 DNA: TGTGCCAGCAGTGACCTACAGGGACCCATAGCCAAAAACATTCAGTACTTC. This gives the protein CASSDLQGPIAKNIQYF.

This clonotype came up many times. This rearrangement joins TRBV6-6 to TRBJ1-2, with 9 nucleotides matching TRBD1. Germline-derived CDR1 and CDR2 are MNHNY and SVGAGI (reference sequence). The CDR3 consists of 16 residues. J gave up 1 base and V 8 bases, and 11 bases lay outside the gene matches. The CDR3 DNA sequence: TGTGCCAGCCGGGACAGGGTTCCTTTTTTTAACTATGGCTACACCTTC. Amino acid sequence: CASRDRVPFFNYGYTF.

This clonotype showed up just a few times. The rearrangement joins TRBV10-3 to TRBJ1-1; a weak D match, TRBD1 (5 bases). Trimming took 2 bases from V and 5 from J, leaving 15 bases between them. This CDR3 contains 15 residues. The germline V gene has CDR1 ENHRY and CDR2 SYGVKD. CDR3 protein: CAISEGGGSNTEAFF. The CDR3 nucleotides are TGTGCCATCAGTGAGGGTGGGGGTAGCAATACTGAAGCTTTCTTT.

The chain joins TRBV4-3 to TRBJ1-4; D unclear. CDR1 is LGHNA and CDR2 is YSLEER in the germline V gene. Trimming removed 0 bases at V and 7 bases at J, with 12 bases between. This CDR3 has 15 residues. The CDR3: CASSQDRAKAEKLFF. The DNA of the CDR3 is TGCGCCAGCAGCCAAGATCGAGCCAAGGCTGAAAAACTGTTTTTT.

The chain carries TRBV5-6 and TRBJ2-1; D is perhaps TRBD1 (5 bases). Trimming pared 5 bases from V and 2 bases from J, leaving 20 bases between. The CDR3 has 17 residues. Germline-derived CDR1 and CDR2 are SGHDT and YYEEEE. For the CDR3, the DNA is TGTGCCAGCAGGAATGACCATGACAGCCGCACCTACAATGAGCAGTTCTTC. This translates into CASRNDHDSRTYNEQFF.

This clonotype has just a few counts. The chain uses TRBV20-1 and TRBJ1-2; D uncertain. The V and J ends lost 1 base and 6 bases respectively, with 15 bases between them. The CDR3 extends over 14 amino acids. Germline-derived CDR1 and CDR2 are DFQATT and SNEGSKA (reference sequence). CDR3 in DNA: TGCAGTGCTAGAGGAATGAGGGTGACGGATGGCTACACCTTC. It specifies CSARGMRVTDGYTF.